One sample yielded the 15 T cell receptor beta chains listed below, sequenced in a study of T-cell memory formation after mild COVID-19. TCRdb reprocessed the 5' RACE reads with MiXCR, giving one entry per CDR3 protein. The sample yields just over 400,000 distinct CDR3 sequences, less than 25% seen once. The specimen was PBMCs or a T cell subset sorted from them (not recorded which). These receptor sequences come from an adult woman who had mild COVID-19 (a few samples of this study predate the infection). Cell type and time point are not known.

The genes are TRBV5-1 and TRBJ2-5; TRBD1 might be the D (5 bases). V was cut by 0 bases and J by 4 bases, with 10 bases left in between. Germline values: CDR1 SGHRS, CDR2 YFSETQ. This CDR3 comprises 14 residues. CDR3 amino acids: CASSLEVGPETQYF. Here the CDR3 DNA reads TGCGCCAGCAGCTTGGAAGTGGGGCCAGAGACCCAGTACTTC.

The chain is built from TRBV7-9 and TRBJ2-2; D is unresolved. CDR3 length: 13 residues. Germline CDR1 SEHNR, CDR2 FQNEAQ (reference sequence). Trimming took 7 bases from V and 5 from J, leaving 11 bases between them. CDR3 in DNA: TGTGCCAGCAACCGGATTTTAACCGGGGAGCTGTTTTTT. As protein: CASNRILTGELFF.

The gene calls are TRBV7-3 and TRBJ2-2, with D uncertain. This CDR3 is 15 amino acids long. Germline V lookup: CDR1 SGHTA, CDR2 FQGTGA. Trimming pared 2 bases from V and 1 base from J, leaving 8 bases between. The DNA of the CDR3 is TGTGCCAGCAGCTTACGCAGTCTGAACACCGGGGAGCTGTTTTTT. This encodes CASSLRSLNTGELFF.

V usage is TRBV29-1 and J usage is TRBJ1-2; 10 nucleotides match TRBD1. The V and J ends lost 6 bases and 5 bases, in that order; junction bases with no gene match: 15. CDR3 length: 16 amino acids. Per the germline V gene, CDR1 is SQVTM and CDR2 is ANQGSEA. Here the CDR3 DNA reads TGCAGCGTGAGCGGGGGCCGGGACAGGGGTTTGTATGGCTACACCTTC. Protein product: CSVSGGRDRGLYGYTF.

The V gene is TRBV20-1, the J gene TRBJ2-1, with 14 bases matching TRBD2. This CDR3 region has 16 residues. Germline values: CDR1 DFQATT, CDR2 SNEGSKA (reference sequence). The ends lost 4 bases at V and 6 bases at J; junction bases unmatched: 8. The CDR3 loop reads CSATGTSGSKTNEQFF. Written as DNA, the CDR3 is TGCAGTGCTACAGGGACTAGCGGGAGTAAAACCAATGAGCAGTTCTTC.

This clonotype occurred a few times. This chain uses TRBV20-1 with TRBJ1-2, with D perhaps matching TRBD1 (6 bases). Germline CDR1 DFQATT, CDR2 SNEGSKA (reference sequence). V lost 0 bases, J lost 5 bases, and 16 bases lay in between. CDR3 length equals 15 residues. The CDR3 DNA reads as TGCAGTGCTAGAGATTTGGCAGGGGATGGGTATGGCTACACCTTC. Translating it yields CSARDLAGDGYGYTF.

CDR3 sequence reads: CASSITGLNTEAFF. In DNA form, the CDR3 reads TGTGCCAGCAGCATAACAGGACTGAACACTGAAGCTTTCTTT. V gene TRBV7-6 combines with J gene TRBJ1-1; a weak D match, TRBD1 (5 bases). This CDR3 spans 14 amino acids. Germline CDR1 is SGHVS and CDR2 is FNYEAQ. V gave up 5 bases and J gave up 0 bases, with 10 bases separating them.

The rearrangement uses TRBV4-1 and TRBJ2-2, with a tentative D call TRBD1 (8 bases). V lost 2 bases to trimming and J lost 3 bases, with 16 bases between them. This CDR3 is built from 17 residues. Germline lookup yields CDR1 MGHRA and CDR2 YSYEKL. The CDR3 region has the DNA TGCGCCAGCAGCCAAACTCGGACAGGGAGGGACACCGGGGAGCTGTTTTTT. This gives the protein CASSQTRTGRDTGELFF.

The chain combines TRBV6-2 or TRBV6-3 with TRBJ2-1, with D possibly being TRBD1 (5 bases). CDR1 and CDR2 (germline): MNHEY, SVGEGT. With 6 bases removed from V and 9 bases from J, the gap between germline ends came to 24 bases. The CDR3 is 16 residues long. In DNA, the CDR3 is TGTGCCAGCAGCACCTGGATCAGAGCAGGGCGCGGTGAGCAGTTCTTC. Translation: CASSTWIRAGRGEQFF.

This chain uses TRBV2 with TRBJ2-2; D not resolved. Looked up from germline, CDR1 is SNHLY and CDR2 is FYNNEI. The CDR3 is 14 residues long. The V end lost 8 bases, the J end lost 0 bases, and 10 bases lay between the germline ends. The CDR3 here is CASDGSSNTGELFF. CDR3 bases: TGTGCCAGCGACGGGTCTTCGAACACCGGGGAGCTGTTTTTT.

The chain couples TRBV15 to TRBJ2-1, with 7 bases aligning to TRBD1. The junction had 7 bases not matched to a gene; V was cut back by 0 bases and J by 8 bases. The CDR3 is 15 residues long. Germline V gives CDR1 LNHNV, CDR2 YYDKDF (reference sequence). CDR3: CATSRDRAGGHEQFF. In DNA form, the CDR3 reads TGTGCCACCAGCAGAGATCGGGCAGGGGGACATGAGCAGTTCTTC.

This clonotype has more than one count but fewer than ten. This chain links TRBV19 with TRBJ2-3, with 7 positions matching TRBD1. This CDR3 region has 15 residues. V trimming: 5 bases; J trimming: 3 bases; junction bases outside the gene matches: 8. Per the germline V gene, CDR1 is LNHDA and CDR2 is SQIVND (reference sequence). CDR3 sequence reads: CASSPTDRETDTQYF. CDR3 coding DNA: TGTGCCAGTAGTCCTACCGACAGGGAAACAGATACGCAGTATTTT.

The chain links TRBV20-1 to TRBJ1-1, with D possibly being TRBD1 (6 bases). CDR1 DFQATT and CDR2 SNEGSKA come from the germline V gene (reference sequence). Between the trimmed V and J ends, which lost 4 bases and 4 bases, there was a span of 13 bases. This CDR3 spans 13 amino acids. The CDR3 DNA follows: TGCAGTGCTAACGGAGGGGGACGCACTGAAGCTTTCTTT. Translated, it gives CSANGGGRTEAFF.

The chain links TRBV19 to TRBJ2-5; D gene ambiguous. The length of the CDR3 is 12 residues. V was cut by 3 bases and J by 5 bases, with 7 bases left in between. CDR1 is LNHDA and CDR2 is SQIVND in the germline V gene (reference sequence). The CDR3, as DNA: TGTGCCAGTAGTATCCCATCTGAGACCCAGTACTTC. Translated: CASSIPSETQYF.

The CDR3, as DNA: TGTGCCAGCAGCACATCGGGACAGTTGAATTCACCCCTCCACTTT. Its protein product is CASSTSGQLNSPLHF. V usage is TRBV6-5 and J usage is TRBJ1-6, with TRBD1 matching 7 bases. This CDR3 is built from 15 residues. Germline-derived CDR1 and CDR2 are MNHEY and SVGAGI. The J segment lost 7 bases and the V segment lost 6 bases, leaving 9 bases of the junction unmatched.